This T cell receptor (beta chain) was found in a study of identical twins. Study-wide results and limits: Twins shared beta out-of-frame sequences in excess, but this excess was weaker. Models underestimated how often monozygotic twins shared out-of-frame TCR alpha. High-abundance cord blood beta clonotypes had fewer insertions; memory repertoires showed none.

TCRdb passed the 5' RACE reads through MiXCR, listing each CDR3 protein once. This sample has some 500,000 distinct CDR3 sequences, with 14% found just once. Germline V gene sequence: CDR1 SGDLS, CDR2 YYNGEE. Trimming shortened V by 1 base and J by 0 bases, and 11 bases separated the two germline ends. This CDR3 is 15 amino acids long. Turning to this clonotype: Its cognate antigen is unknown.

The sample was also reused in another study, on yellow fever vaccine responses in identical twins. That source notes: Reported findings indicate that twins' vaccine T cell responses seemed partially convergent, partially personalized.

Specimen: CD4+ T cells sorted from blood. The origin of this receptor is a young woman in good health. The rearrangement uses TRBV9 and TRBJ2-7, with a possible D match to TRBD2 (5 bases). CDR3 bases: TGTGCCAGCAGCGTATCCACCGGGGACTCCTACGAGCAGTACTTC. Amino acids: CASSVSTGDSYEQYF.